These 2 T cell receptor beta chains were all obtained from the same sample, sequenced in a study of PD-1 blockade in mismatch repair-deficient tumors (dated by TCRdb to 2015 to 2018). Library creation used the immunoSEQ multiplex PCR assay. TCRdb limited this immuneACCESS table to in-frame rearrangements with V and J called. A share of clones is missing; checked studies link under half to unresolved V genes, and the rest is unexplained. This sample is represented by about 63,000 clones; 88% of them were singletons. Around 13% of the sample is in the top ten clones. The sample was peripheral blood, taken 52 weeks after starting pembrolizumab. The receptor source for this set is an adult with mismatch repair-deficient cancer.

Details on this clone: Since no conserved phenylalanine or tryptophan closes the CDR3, a read error is the likely cause. J is TRBJ1-4 and V is TRBV28; no reliable D call. The ends were cut back, 6 bases at V and 8 bases at J, with 13 bases in the middle. This CDR3 contains 13 residues. The germline CDR1 and CDR2 sequences are MDHEN and SYDVKM. DNA of the CDR3: TGTGCCAGCAGCCCGGGCCTGGGCGAAAAACTGTTTTCT. Translating gives CASSPGLGEKLFS.

Remarks on this clone: The sample contains more than one DNA sequence encoding this CDR3. The chain carries TRBV7-9 and TRBJ2-2, with D maybe TRBD2 (5 bases). The CDR3 totals 15 residues. The germline CDR1 and CDR2 sequences are SEHNR and FQNEAQ (reference sequence). V lost 3 bases, J lost 4 bases, and 12 bases lay in between. The DNA for the CDR3 is TGTGCCAGCAGCTTCGGGGATCGGGGCACCGGGGAGCTGTTTTTT. Its translation: CASSFGDRGTGELFF. Using reference TRBV7-9 and TRBJ2-2 for the parts outside the CDR3, the full variable domain is DTGVSQNPRHKITKRGQNVTFRCDPISEHNRLYWYRQTLGQGPEFLTYFQNEAQLEKSRLLSDRFSAERPKGSFSTLEIQRTEQGDSAMYLCASSFGDRGTGELFFGEGSRLTVL.